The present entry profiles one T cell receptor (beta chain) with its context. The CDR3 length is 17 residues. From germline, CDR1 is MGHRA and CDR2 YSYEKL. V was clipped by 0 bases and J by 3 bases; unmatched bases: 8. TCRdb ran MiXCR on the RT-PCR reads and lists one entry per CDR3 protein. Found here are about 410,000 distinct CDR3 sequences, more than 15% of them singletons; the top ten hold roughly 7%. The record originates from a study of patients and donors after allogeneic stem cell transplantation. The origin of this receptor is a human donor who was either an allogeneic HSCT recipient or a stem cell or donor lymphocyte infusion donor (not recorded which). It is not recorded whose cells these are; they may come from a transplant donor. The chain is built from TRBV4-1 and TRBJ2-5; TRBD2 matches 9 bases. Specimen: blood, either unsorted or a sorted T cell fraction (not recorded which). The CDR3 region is CASSQDRWRGGEETQYF. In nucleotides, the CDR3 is TGCGCCAGCAGCCAAGATAGGTGGCGGGGGGGGGAAGAGACCCAGTACTTC.